The clone carrying this TCR beta chain was seen more than once but under ten times. The antigen remains unidentified. These data come from a study of CD8 T cells in ankylosing spondylitis. Germline values: CDR1 SQVTM, CDR2 ANQGSEA. V lost 5 bases to trimming and J lost 5 bases, with 12 bases between them. CDR3 size: 13 residues. Whole-study results and caveats: Ankylosing spondylitis blood appeared to be characterized by a TCR beta motif of fewer than ten highly homologous variants. Reported data indicate significant enrichment of disease-linked clones within matched ankylosing spondylitis synovial fluid.

Using quantitative 5'-RACE with molecular barcodes, the authors made TCR beta libraries. TCRdb re-analysed the 5' RACE reads in MiXCR, keeping a single row per CDR3 protein. Here the sample spans about 150,000 distinct CDR3 sequences, roughly 34% being singletons. Sequencing was performed on synovial fluid, either unsorted or a sorted T cell fraction (not recorded which). The sequence was obtained from a male donor with ankylosing spondylitis. The chain has TRBV29-1 and TRBJ1-4; no reliable D call. The chain's CDR3 is CSVSKGKNEKLFF. The CDR3 coding sequence is TGCAGCGTTAGTAAGGGCAAGAATGAAAAACTGTTTTTT.